One sample yielded the 10 T cell receptor beta chains listed below, sequenced in a study of blood T cell repertoires in COVID-19. The assay was immunoSEQ multiplex PCR, and TCRdb's table has in-frame clones only and misses some. This sample has some 150,000 clones; 88% occur once, and the top ten carry roughly 2%. The sequenced sample was peripheral blood. Source of these receptors: a human donor in a cohort sampled during active COVID-19.

The chain joins TRBV4-1 to TRBJ2-1; tentatively, D is TRBD2 (5 bases). The germline gives CDR1 MGHRA, CDR2 YSYEKL. The CDR3 has 16 residues. The V end was cut by 1 base, the J end by 6 bases, with 16 bases between. Written as DNA, the CDR3 is TGCGCCAGCAGCCAAGGTTCGGGGTTAACGGGCAATGAGCAGTTCTTC. Residues: CASSQGSGLTGNEQFF.

This sequence joins TRBV6-4 and TRBJ2-6, with 8 bases identical to TRBD1. Germline CDR1 reads MRHNA; CDR2 reads SNTAGT. V shed 11 bases, J shed 0 bases, and the junction held 21 bases outside the gene matches. This CDR3 contains 20 residues. The DNA of the CDR3 is TGTGCCCCCAAGTCGGACCCTGGACAGGGTTCCGACTCTGGGGCCAACGTCCTGACTTTC. Protein product: CAPKSDPGQGSDSGANVLTF.

This clone was recorded once. This chain connects TRBV14 to TRBJ2-7; 9 bases match TRBD1. From germline, CDR1 is SGHDN and CDR2 FVKESK. V trimming: 4 bases; J trimming: 7 bases; junction bases outside the gene matches: 14. The CDR3 loop spans 16 amino acids. The chain's CDR3 is CASSPPPGQGRGEQYF. CDR3 in DNA: TGTGCCAGCAGCCCTCCCCCGGGACAGGGAAGAGGAGAGCAGTACTTC.

The chain links TRBV28 to TRBJ1-5; the D gene is possibly TRBD1 (6 bases). V was pared by 4 bases and J by 7 bases, with 17 bases between. The length of the CDR3 is 15 residues. Germline lookup yields CDR1 MDHEN and CDR2 SYDVKM. CDR3: CASSSAGASGQPQHF. In DNA, the CDR3 is TGTGCCAGCAGTTCGGCAGGGGCTTCGGGGCAGCCCCAGCATTTT.

This chain links TRBV27 with TRBJ2-7; D is unclear. CDR1 is MNHEY and CDR2 is SMNVEV in the germline V gene (reference sequence). The germline V and J ends were trimmed by 3 bases and 4 bases, with 13 bases remaining between them. The CDR3 sequence is 14 residues long. CDR3 bases: TGTGCCAGCAGTTTTGGAGAGAGGAAGTACGAGCAGTACTTC. Its protein product is CASSFGERKYEQYF.

The V and J genes are TRBV6-5 and TRBJ1-2; D is ambiguous. Germline CDR1 reads MNHEY; CDR2 reads SVGAGI. CDR3 length: 13 amino acids. The germline V and J ends were trimmed by 5 bases and 8 bases, with 15 bases remaining between them. The CDR3 loop is CASSPESSGGYTF. The CDR3 DNA reads as TGTGCCAGCAGTCCGGAGTCGTCCGGCGGCTACACCTTC.

This clone has a handful of counts. This chain connects TRBV6-2 or TRBV6-3 to TRBJ1-1; D remains ambiguous. This CDR3 region has 17 residues. CDR1 MNHEY and CDR2 SVGEGT come from the germline V gene. V shed 2 bases and J shed 2 bases, with 18 bases lying between them. CDR3 in amino acids: CASSYLWRTGSNTEAFF. The DNA for the CDR3 is TGTGCCAGCAGTTACCTATGGCGGACCGGGAGCAACACTGAAGCTTTCTTT.

This clone was seen a single time. CDR3 sequence: CASSGAGGRRTEAFF. The CDR3, as DNA: TGTGCCAGCAGTGGAGCAGGGGGACGGCGAACTGAAGCTTTCTTT. The V and J genes are TRBV25-1 and TRBJ1-1; 7 nucleotides match TRBD1. CDR3 length: 15 residues. V dropped 4 bases and J dropped 5; count of bases not matched to a gene: 10. Germline CDR1 is MGHDK and CDR2 is SYGVNS.

The count of this clone is one. V usage is TRBV27 and J usage is TRBJ2-7, with 9 nucleotides matching TRBD2. Germline loops: CDR1 MNHEY, CDR2 SMNVEV (reference sequence). This CDR3 is 15 amino acids long. V was clipped by 3 bases and J by 5 bases; unmatched bases: 8. CDR3 residues: CASSFLTSGPNEQYF. For the CDR3, the DNA is TGTGCCAGCAGTTTTTTGACTAGCGGCCCTAACGAGCAGTACTTC.

This chain's CDR3 is CASSQELATSTDTQYF. The CDR3, as DNA: TGCGCCAGCAGCCAAGAGCTAGCGACTTCTACAGATACGCAGTATTTT. J is TRBJ2-3 and V is TRBV4-3, with D perhaps TRBD2 (6 bases). V was cut by 0 bases and J by 3 bases, with 13 bases left in between. In germline, CDR1 is LGHNA, CDR2 YSLEER. The CDR3 extends over 16 amino acids.